The entry that follows covers one T cell receptor beta chain sequence. The junction differs from germline at one of its ends, possibly a read error. TCRdb itself ran the 5' RACE reads through MiXCR, one entry per CDR3 protein. The data show 400,000 to 600,000 distinct CDR3 sequences, approximately 20% seen once. This record belongs to a study of identical twins. These data were also reused for a study on yellow fever vaccine responses in identical twins. That source adds: Reportedly, the response of twins' T cells to the vaccine seemed partly convergent, partly personalized.

The sequence derives from a woman aged 18-29 years in good health. The source material was CD4+ T cells sorted from blood.

The DNA for the CDR3 is TGCGGTGCTAGAGAGGGACAACTGAACACTGAAGCTTTCTTT. Encoded protein: CGAREGQLNTEAFF. The rearrangement uses TRBV20-1 and TRBJ1-1, with D possibly TRBD1 on 6 matching bases. The CDR3 loop spans 14 amino acids. Germline values: CDR1 DFQATT, CDR2 SNEGSKA (reference sequence).